This entry lists 13 T cell receptor beta chains sequenced from one sample in a study of blood T cell repertoires in COVID-19. Using immunoSEQ multiplex PCR, the repertoire was profiled, and TCRdb retains in-frame clones only, with some absent. The profile shows some 100,000 clones, around four fifths of them singletons. Sequencing used peripheral blood. Receptors were obtained from a woman aged 70 to 79 with active or convalescent COVID-19.

V and J are TRBV19 and TRBJ2-2, with D uncertain. There are 11 residues in the CDR3. Germline assignment: CDR1 LNHDA and CDR2 SQIVND (reference sequence). V was trimmed by 5 bases and J by 7 bases, leaving 5 bases between them. In DNA, the CDR3 is TGTGCCAGTAGTCGTCGCGGGGAGCTGTTTTTT. This encodes CASSRRGELFF.

This sequence joins TRBV5-1 and TRBJ1-1; no reliable D call. V was pared by 3 bases and J by 3 bases, with 9 bases between. Looked up from germline, CDR1 is SGHRS and CDR2 is YFSETQ. The CDR3 loop spans 13 amino acids. The CDR3 DNA follows: TGCGCCAGCAGCTATGACACCTACACTGAAGCTTTCTTT. Encoded protein: CASSYDTYTEAFF.

The chain links TRBV19 to TRBJ1-6; 8 bases line up with TRBD1. Germline lookup yields CDR1 LNHDA and CDR2 SQIVND (reference sequence). There are 17 residues in the CDR3. V lost 6 bases and J lost 4; bases outside the gene matches: 11. CDR3 amino acids: CASSMIPGQAYNSPLHF. The CDR3, as DNA: TGTGCCAGTAGCATGATTCCGGGACAGGCTTATAATTCACCCCTCCACTTT. Filled out from reference TRBV19 and TRBJ1-6, the complete variable domain reads DGGITQSPKYLFRKEGQNVTLSCEQNLNHDAMYWYRQDPGQGLRLIYYSQIVNDFQKGDIAEGYSVSREKKESFPLTVTSAQKNPTAFYLCASSMIPGQAYNSPLHFGNGTRLTVT.

The chain carries TRBV6-2 or TRBV6-3 and TRBJ1-5; D is unresolved. V lost 6 bases, J lost 7 bases, and 10 bases lay in between. In germline, CDR1 is MNHEY, CDR2 SVGEGT. This CDR3 is 12 amino acids long. This chain's CDR3 is CASSPGGQPQHF. In DNA, the CDR3 is TGTGCCAGCAGCCCCGGAGGACAGCCCCAGCATTTT.

This clone came up once. The rearrangement joins TRBV2 to TRBJ2-3; the D is unclear. The germline V gene encodes CDR1 SNHLY and CDR2 FYNNEI. The CDR3 spans 14 residues. V lost 1 base, J lost 0 bases, and 5 bases lay in between. Written as DNA, the CDR3 is TGTGCCAGCAGTGAAGGCGTTAGCACAGATACGCAGTATTTT. Translation: CASSEGVSTDTQYF.

V gene TRBV7-2 combines with J gene TRBJ1-5, with D possibly TRBD1 on 5 matching bases. The CDR3 is made up of 13 amino acids. V was trimmed by 6 bases and J by 6 bases, leaving 12 bases between them. CDR1 is SGHTA and CDR2 is FQGNSA in the germline V gene. CDR3 amino acids: CASSRTLTQPQHF. The CDR3 DNA sequence: TGTGCCAGCAGTCGGACACTTACTCAGCCCCAGCATTTT.

The rearrangement uses TRBV13 and TRBJ2-1; D possibly corresponds to TRBD2 (6 bases). CDR3 length: 12 amino acids. Trimming took off 2 bases at V and 10 bases at J, with 9 bases between the two ends. Germline V lookup: CDR1 PRHDT, CDR2 FYEKMQ (reference sequence). CDR3 nucleotide sequence: TGTGCCAGCAGCTTAATAGCGGAGGAGCAGTTCTTC. The encoded protein is CASSLIAEEQFF.

Note on this clone: Other DNA sequences from this sample encode an identical CDR3 as well. The gene calls are TRBV9 and TRBJ1-5; 9 bases align to TRBD1. Trimming at V came to 5 bases and at J to 6 bases, leaving 6 bases not matched to a gene. The CDR3 loop spans 14 amino acids. Germline V CDR1 and CDR2: SGDLS, YYNGEE. This chain's CDR3 is CASSPGQGRQPQHF. In DNA form, the CDR3 reads TGTGCCAGCAGTCCGGGACAGGGTCGTCAGCCCCAGCATTTT.

V usage is TRBV5-7 and J usage is TRBJ2-2; TRBD2 matches 7 bases. TRBV5-7 is given ORF status, its function remaining uncertain. V lost 2 bases to trimming and J lost 5 bases; unmatched junction nucleotides: 12. The CDR3 loop spans 17 amino acids. CDR3 coding DNA: TGTGCCAGCAGCTTACAGGCGGAAGGGCGGGAGACCGGGGAGCTGTTTTTT. It encodes CASSLQAEGRETGELFF.

This clone was detected a few times. The chain is built from TRBV7-9 and TRBJ1-3; D is unresolved. V shed 10 bases and J shed 4 bases, with 11 bases lying between them. This CDR3 spans 12 amino acids. Germline CDR1 reads SEHNR; CDR2 reads FQNEAQ (reference sequence). CDR3 protein: CAIAEEGNTIYF. CDR3 DNA: TGTGCCATCGCAGAGGAGGGAAACACCATATATTTT.

This rearrangement joins TRBV5-1 to TRBJ2-5; 7 bases align to TRBD2. The CDR3 loop spans 15 amino acids. Germline V gene data show CDR1 as SGHRS and CDR2 as YFSETQ. V shed 4 bases, J shed 1 base, and the junction held 7 bases outside the gene matches. The CDR3 sequence is CASSGGGVGQETQYF. In nucleotides, the CDR3 is TGCGCCAGCAGCGGCGGGGGAGTGGGCCAAGAGACCCAGTACTTC.

The J gene is TRBJ1-1, the V gene TRBV6-5; maybe TRBD1 (6 bases). The germline CDR1 and CDR2 sequences are MNHEY and SVGAGI. With 6 bases removed from V and 2 bases from J, the gap between germline ends came to 10 bases. This CDR3 has 13 amino acids. CDR3 sequence (DNA): TGTGCCAGCAGGGCGACAGGTAACACTGAAGCTTTCTTT. Amino acid sequence: CASRATGNTEAFF.

The chain combines TRBV5-1 with TRBJ1-4; D call uncertain. Germline CDR1 SGHRS, CDR2 YFSETQ. Deletions cut 4 bases from V and 0 bases from J, with 13 bases between. The CDR3 loop spans 16 amino acids. Written as DNA, the CDR3 is TGCGCCAGCAGCCCGAGTCCCGTAGCAACTAATGAAAAACTGTTTTTT. This codes for CASSPSPVATNEKLFF.